This T cell receptor beta chain was identified in a study of human T cells and chemical hapten exposure. On the study more broadly: Donors were sensitized with 2% DPC on the upper inner arm. General study results and limits: With patch test score, the counts of PT1 expanded TCRs showed a positive correlation.

On this clonotype: As yet, its antigen is unknown.

TCRdb called the RACE reads again in MiXCR, with one record for every CDR3 protein. The sample has 350,000 to 400,000 distinct CDR3 sequences, just under 6.5% seen once; the top ten hold about 5%. From germline, CDR1 is SGHDT and CDR2 YYEEEE. This CDR3 region has 14 residues. The junction had 6 bases not matched to a gene; V was cut back by 2 bases and J by 5 bases. Time point: patch test 2, 6 weeks after DPC sensitization. As to treatment: therapeutic diphenylcyclopropenone sensitization with weekly scalp DPC. Blood, whole and unfractionated, served as the source for total RNA extraction. The receptor comes from a woman between 18 and 30 years old with alopecia areata. Some clones in this sample may be carry-over from other donors' samples. This specimen was whole blood, taken in connection with sensitization to the hapten diphenylcyclopropenone (DPC). This sequence joins TRBV5-6 and TRBJ1-1; 7 nucleotides match TRBD1. CDR3 in amino acids: CASSFPSGGTEAFF. DNA of the CDR3: TGTGCCAGCAGCTTTCCATCAGGGGGTACTGAAGCTTTCTTT. The full variable domain, with the rest looked up from reference TRBV5-6 and TRBJ1-1, is DAGVTQSPTHLIKTRGQQVTLRCSPKSGHDTVSWYQQALGQGPQFIFQYYEEEERQRGNFPDRFSGHQFPNYSSELNVNALLLGDSALYLCASSFPSGGTEAFFGQGTRLTVV.